This T cell receptor (beta chain) comes out of a study of blood T cell repertoires in COVID-19. On the study more broadly: PBMCs, B-cell-depleted T cells, or T cells were the source of the cDNA or gDNA that made up the material.

Adults between roughly 18 and 95 years of age took part from 24 US areas. Resolution of symptoms, clearance, or two negative PCRs was present in recovered Cohort 3 donors. Methods used by the authors: Cell counts per sample came from amplifying reference gene primers. Repertoires were generated with immunoSEQ multiplex PCR, while TCRdb's copy carries only in-frame clones and drops some. V and J calls and clone size come straight from that table; D and trimming were deduced from the DNA. Of 150,000 to 250,000 clones in the sample, 75% to 90% were seen once. The CDR3 spans 14 residues. Germline CDR1 is PRHDT and CDR2 is FYEKMQ (reference sequence). J lost 2 bases, V lost 5 bases, and 4 bases had no gene match.

This chain joins TRBV13 and TRBJ2-5, with 8 bases aligning to TRBD1. Sample: PBMCs or T cells enriched from blood (not recorded which). This TCR was recovered from a woman in her thirties who had recovered from COVID-19. Written as DNA, the CDR3 is TGTGCCAGCAGCGGGTGGACAGGGCAAGAGACCCAGTACTTC. Translating it yields CASSGWTGQETQYF. Full variable domain (remainder filled in from reference TRBV13 and TRBJ2-5): AAGVIQSPRHLIKEKRETATLKCYPIPRHDTVYWYQQGPGQDPQFLISFYEKMQSDKGSIPDRFSAQQFSDYHSELNMSSLELGDSALYFCASSGWTGQETQYFGPGTRLLVL.